These T cell receptor beta chains were read from a single sample in a study of T cells in Graves' hyperthyroidism and ophthalmopathy. A single record per CDR3 protein comes from TCRdb applying MiXCR to the multiplex PCR reads. The table records about 320,000 distinct CDR3 sequences, approximately 16% of them present only once. The sequenced sample was blood. These receptor sequences come from a young man with Graves' hyperthyroidism. Each CDR3 is given with its conserved first and last residue. D genes are given only for firm matches. Clone sizes are given selectively: once, few, many, or a class where the clone is expanded.

abundance	v_gene	j_gene	d_gene	CDR3aa	CDR3nt
many	TRBV3-1	TRBJ1-1	TRBD1	CASSEKDRGVAFF	TGTGCCAGCAGCGAAAAGGACAGGGGTGTTGCTTTCTTT
many	TRBV20-1	TRBJ1-6	-	CSPTGNYNSPLHF	TGCAGTCCTACGGGGAACTATAATTCACCCCTCCACTTT
-	TRBV30	TRBJ2-5	-	CAWSTGRGPETQYF	TGTGCCTGGAGTACGGGACGCGGCCCCGAGACCCAGTACTTC
many	TRBV30	TRBJ1-1	-	CASIKEPGNTEAFF	TGTGCCTCAATAAAGGAGCCCGGGAACACTGAAGCTTTCTTT
many	TRBV27	TRBJ2-5	TRBD1	CASSLLRDRGETQYF	TGTGCCAGCAGTCTTCTCCGGGACAGGGGTGAGACCCAGTACTTC
few	TRBV9	TRBJ2-7	-	CASSVGPIGEQYF	TGTGCCAGCAGCGTAGGTCCGATAGGGGAGCAGTACTTC
once	TRBV19	TRBJ2-3	TRBD2	CASTTSGTSDTQYF	TGTGCCAGTACGACTAGCGGGACATCGGATACGCAGTATTTT
many	TRBV12-3/TRBV12-4	TRBJ2-5	-	CASSLGVKETQYF	TGTGCCAGCAGTTTGGGAGTCAAAGAGACCCAGTACTTC
few	TRBV5-1	TRBJ1-5	-	CASSLDAGWDQPQHF	TGCGCCAGCAGCTTGGACGCAGGGTGGGATCAGCCCCAGCATTTT
few	TRBV4-1	TRBJ2-1	-	CASSPWRDLPYNEQFF	TGCGCCAGCAGCCCCTGGCGGGACTTACCATACAATGAGCAGTTCTTC
-	TRBV7-6	TRBJ2-7	TRBD2	CASSTLAGGYEQYF	TGTGCCAGCAGCACGCTAGCGGGGGGCTACGAGCAGTACTTC
many	TRBV7-9	TRBJ2-7	-	CASSLAADYEQYF	TGTGCCAGCAGCTTAGCGGCCGACTACGAGCAGTACTTC
-	TRBV7-8	TRBJ1-1	TRBD1	CASSVRDRGTWTEAFF	TGTGCCAGCAGCGTCCGGGACAGGGGTACGTGGACTGAAGCTTTCTTT
-	TRBV3-1	TRBJ2-7	TRBD2	CASNGGSRYEQYF	TGTGCCAGCAACGGCGGGAGTCGATACGAGCAGTACTTC
-	TRBV19	TRBJ2-7	-	CASSAVLLLGEQYF	TGTGCCAGTAGCGCGGTCCTTCTACTGGGCGAGCAGTACTTC
-	TRBV30	TRBJ2-2	TRBD1	CAWSEQGLDTGELFF	TGTGCCTGGAGTGAACAGGGGTTAGACACCGGGGAGCTGTTTTTT
many	TRBV20-1	TRBJ2-2	TRBD2	CSAKIAGGLMDTGELFF	TGCAGTGCTAAAATAGCGGGAGGGTTAATGGACACCGGGGAGCTGTTTTTT
few	TRBV7-8	TRBJ1-2	-	CASSLPGDLGYGYTF	TGTGCCAGCAGCTTACCCGGAGACTTAGGGTATGGCTACACCTTC
many	TRBV12-3/TRBV12-4	TRBJ2-2	TRBD1	CASRGQGINTGELFF	TGTGCCAGCAGGGGACAGGGCATCAACACCGGGGAGCTGTTTTTT
many	TRBV3-1	TRBJ2-7	TRBD2	CASSRGLAGTYEQYF	TGTGCCAGCAGCCGGGGACTAGCGGGAACCTACGAGCAGTACTTC
many	TRBV20-1	TRBJ2-3	TRBD2	CSARDSSGKGTDTQYF	TGCAGTGCTAGAGACTCTAGCGGGAAGGGCACAGATACGCAGTATTTT
many	TRBV28	TRBJ2-3	TRBD2	CASSIPGLAGDTQYF	TGTGCCAGCAGTATACCGGGACTAGCGGGAGATACGCAGTATTTT
many	TRBV5-5	TRBJ2-1	TRBD2	CASSLTSGWGLEQFF	TGTGCCAGCAGCTTGACTAGCGGGTGGGGGCTTGAGCAGTTCTTC
many	TRBV2	TRBJ1-6	-	CASNPQNNSPLHF	TGTGCCAGCAACCCACAGAATAATTCACCCCTCCACTTT
few	TRBV19	TRBJ2-7	TRBD2	CASRKGTSGSIYEQYF	TGTGCCAGTAGGAAGGGGACTAGCGGGAGTATCTACGAGCAGTACTTC
-	TRBV20-1	TRBJ2-7	TRBD1	CSARGLGQGDYEQYF	TGCAGTGCTAGAGGATTGGGACAGGGAGACTACGAGCAGTACTTC
many	TRBV5-1	TRBJ2-5	-	CASSREYRETQYF	TGCGCCAGCAGCAGGGAGTACCGGGAGACCCAGTACTTC
few	TRBV24-1	TRBJ1-1	-	CATSRQGSTEAFF	TGTGCCACCAGCCGGCAGGGGTCCACTGAAGCTTTCTTT
many	TRBV20-1	TRBJ2-7	TRBD2	CSARPGLAGVEYEQYF	TGCAGTGCGAGACCGGGACTAGCGGGAGTGGAGTACGAGCAGTACTTC
few	TRBV15	TRBJ2-2	-	CATSPKLGGELFF	TGTGCCACCAGCCCTAAACTAGGCGGGGAGCTGTTTTTT
few	TRBV9	TRBJ1-1	-	CASSPGVDTEAFF	TGTGCCAGCAGCCCCGGGGTTGACACTGAAGCTTTCTTT
-	TRBV11-2	TRBJ1-1	-	CASSLRWTGTEAFF	TGTGCCAGCAGCCTCAGGTGGACGGGCACTGAAGCTTTCTTT
many	TRBV11-3	TRBJ2-1	-	CASKQLQSYNEQFF	TGTGCCAGCAAGCAACTTCAATCCTACAATGAGCAGTTCTTC
-	TRBV28	TRBJ2-3	TRBD2	CASSTGTSGSTQYF	TGTGCCAGCAGTACTGGGACTAGCGGGTCTACGCAGTATTTT
many	TRBV5-1	TRBJ1-2	-	CASKVDSGYTF	TGCGCCAGCAAGGTTGATTCGGGCTACACCTTC
few	TRBV25-1	TRBJ2-1	TRBD2	CASSEYEGGSSNEQFF	TGTGCCAGCAGTGAATATGAGGGCGGGAGCTCTAATGAGCAGTTCTTC
many	TRBV15	TRBJ2-3	-	CATSRDRPLDTQYF	TGTGCCACCAGCAGAGATCGGCCGCTAGATACGCAGTATTTT
many	TRBV20-1	TRBJ2-1	-	CSAVLARRGYNEQFF	TGCAGTGCTGTACTAGCCCGAAGGGGGTACAATGAGCAGTTCTTC
many	TRBV20-1	TRBJ2-7	TRBD2	CSARAPRGDYEQYF	TGCAGTGCTAGGGCCCCGCGGGGGGACTACGAGCAGTACTTC
-	TRBV4-1	TRBJ2-2	-	CASSQPGELFF	TGCGCCAGCAGTCAGCCCGGGGAGCTGTTTTTT
many	TRBV7-3	TRBJ1-2	-	CASSSSWNYGYTF	TGTGCCAGCAGCTCCAGTTGGAACTATGGCTACACCTTC
-	TRBV6-1	TRBJ1-6	-	CASSRHSPLHF	TGTGCCAGCAGCCGACACTCACCCCTCCACTTT
-	TRBV7-2	TRBJ2-7	-	CASSLQVNYEQYF	TGTGCCAGCAGCTTACAGGTCAACTACGAGCAGTACTTC
many	TRBV6-1	TRBJ1-2	-	CASSKTGGDGYTF	TGTGCCAGCAGCAAAACGGGGGGCGATGGCTACACCTTC
few	TRBV10-3	TRBJ1-2	TRBD1	CAISDTPYGQENYGYTF	TGTGCCATCAGTGATACCCCTTATGGACAGGAGAACTATGGCTACACCTTC
few	TRBV5-1	TRBJ2-7	TRBD2	CASSLGPGTSGRPSHEQYF	TGCGCCAGCAGCTTGGGGCCGGGGACTAGCGGGAGGCCATCCCACGAGCAGTACTTC
many	TRBV2	TRBJ2-7	-	CASSPTYEQYF	TGTGCCAGCAGCCCCACCTACGAGCAGTACTTC
many	TRBV28	TRBJ2-1	-	CASSFPLVTRGNYNEQFF	TGTGCCAGCAGTTTCCCGTTGGTGACTAGGGGCAATTACAATGAGCAGTTCTTC
many	TRBV28	TRBJ2-3	-	CASTWASRGTDTQYF	TGTGCCAGCACTTGGGCCTCCCGGGGCACAGATACGCAGTATTTT
-	TRBV30	TRBJ1-1	-	CALGGVNTEAFF	TGTGCCTTGGGGGGGGTCAACACTGAAGCTTTCTTT
many	TRBV18	TRBJ2-7	-	CASSHDTGYEQYF	TGTGCCAGCTCCCACGACACCGGCTACGAGCAGTACTTC
few	TRBV24-1	TRBJ2-2	-	CATSKGGSGTGELFF	TGTGCCACCAGCAAGGGGGGGAGCGGCACCGGGGAGCTGTTTTTT
few	TRBV24-1	TRBJ2-3	-	CATSDFGLIGTQETDTQYF	TGTGCCACCAGTGATTTTGGTCTGATCGGGACCCAGGAAACAGATACGCAGTATTTT
many	TRBV18	TRBJ1-6	TRBD1	CASSPRQGYQSPLHF	TGTGCCAGCTCACCCAGACAGGGGTATCAATCACCCCTCCACTTT